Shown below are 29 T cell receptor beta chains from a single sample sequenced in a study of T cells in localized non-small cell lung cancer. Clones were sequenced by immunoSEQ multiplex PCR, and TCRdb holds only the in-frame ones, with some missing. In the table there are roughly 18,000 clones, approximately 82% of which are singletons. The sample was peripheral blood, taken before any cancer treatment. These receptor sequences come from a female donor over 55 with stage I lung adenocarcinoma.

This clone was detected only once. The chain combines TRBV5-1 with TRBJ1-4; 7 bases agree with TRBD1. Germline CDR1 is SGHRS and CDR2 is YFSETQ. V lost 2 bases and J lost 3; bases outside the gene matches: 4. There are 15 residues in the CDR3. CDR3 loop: CASSFDRAPNEKLFF. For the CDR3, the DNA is TGCGCCAGCAGCTTCGACAGGGCTCCTAATGAAAAACTGTTTTTT. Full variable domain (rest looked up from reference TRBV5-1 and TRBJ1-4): KAGVTQTPRYLIKTRGQQVTLSCSPISGHRSVSWYQQTPGQGLQFLFEYFSETQRNKGNFPGRFSGRQFSNSRSEMNVSTLELGDSALYLCASSFDRAPNEKLFFGSGTQLSVL.

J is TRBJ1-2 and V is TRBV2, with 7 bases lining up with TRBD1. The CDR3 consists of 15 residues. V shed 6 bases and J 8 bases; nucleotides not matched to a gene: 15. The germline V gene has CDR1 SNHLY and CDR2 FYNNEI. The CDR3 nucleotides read TGTGCCAGCAGGGGGACAGCTGGGGCAGAAGGCGGCTACACCTTC. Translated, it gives CASRGTAGAEGGYTF.

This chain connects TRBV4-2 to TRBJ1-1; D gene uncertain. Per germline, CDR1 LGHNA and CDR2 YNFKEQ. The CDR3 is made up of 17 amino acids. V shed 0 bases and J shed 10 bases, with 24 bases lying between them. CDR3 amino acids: CASSQEVLLDRRVGAFF. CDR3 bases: TGTGCCAGCAGCCAAGAAGTTCTTCTCGACCGGAGGGTTGGAGCTTTCTTT.

This chain's CDR3 is CASSYSGTTTDTQYF. The CDR3 DNA reads as TGTGCCAGCAGTTACTCCGGGACCACCACAGATACGCAGTATTTT. The V gene is TRBV6-5, the J gene TRBJ2-3; D is perhaps TRBD1 or TRBD2 (5 bases each). V dropped 0 bases and J dropped 2 bases, with 9 bases sitting between them. The CDR3 is 15 residues long. From germline, CDR1 is MNHEY and CDR2 SVGAGI.

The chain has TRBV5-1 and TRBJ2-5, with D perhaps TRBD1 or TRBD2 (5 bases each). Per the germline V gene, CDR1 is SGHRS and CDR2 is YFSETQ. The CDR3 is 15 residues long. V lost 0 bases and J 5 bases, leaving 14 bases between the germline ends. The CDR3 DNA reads TGCGCCAGCAGCTTGGAACCGGGGACGGGGGAGACCCAGTACTTC. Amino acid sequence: CASSLEPGTGETQYF. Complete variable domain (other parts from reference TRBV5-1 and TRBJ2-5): KAGVTQTPRYLIKTRGQQVTLSCSPISGHRSVSWYQQTPGQGLQFLFEYFSETQRNKGNFPGRFSGRQFSNSRSEMNVSTLELGDSALYLCASSLEPGTGETQYFGPGTRLLVL.

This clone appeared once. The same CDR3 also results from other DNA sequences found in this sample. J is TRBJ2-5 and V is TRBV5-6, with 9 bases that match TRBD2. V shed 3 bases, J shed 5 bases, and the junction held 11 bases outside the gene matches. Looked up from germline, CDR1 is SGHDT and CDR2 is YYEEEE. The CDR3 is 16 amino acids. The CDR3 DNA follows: TGTGCCAGCAGCTACACCGGAGCGGGGGGTTTGGAGACCCAGTACTTC. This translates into CASSYTGAGGLETQYF. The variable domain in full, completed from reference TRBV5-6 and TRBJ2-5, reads DAGVTQSPTHLIKTRGQQVTLRCSPKSGHDTVSWYQQALGQGPQFIFQYYEEEERQRGNFPDRFSGHQFPNYSSELNVNALLLGDSALYLCASSYTGAGGLETQYFGPGTRLLVL.

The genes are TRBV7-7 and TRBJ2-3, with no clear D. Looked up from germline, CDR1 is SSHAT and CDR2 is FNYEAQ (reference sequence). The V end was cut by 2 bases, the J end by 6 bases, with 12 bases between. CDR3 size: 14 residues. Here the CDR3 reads CASSLLGPGDTQYF. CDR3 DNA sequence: TGTGCCAGCAGCTTACTCGGTCCCGGGGATACGCAGTATTTT.

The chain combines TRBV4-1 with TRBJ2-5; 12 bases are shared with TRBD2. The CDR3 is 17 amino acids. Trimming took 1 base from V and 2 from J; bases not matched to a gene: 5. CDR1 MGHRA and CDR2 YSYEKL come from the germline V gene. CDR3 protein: CASSQGLTSGGQETQYF. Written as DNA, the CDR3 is TGCGCCAGCAGCCAAGGGCTAACTAGCGGGGGGCAAGAGACCCAGTACTTC.

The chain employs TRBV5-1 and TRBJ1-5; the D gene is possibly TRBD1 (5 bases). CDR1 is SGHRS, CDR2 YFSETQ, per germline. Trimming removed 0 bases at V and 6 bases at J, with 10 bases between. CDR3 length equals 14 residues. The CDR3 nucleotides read TGCGCCAGCAGCTTGGAAGGGGACGGTCAGCCCCAGCATTTT. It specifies CASSLEGDGQPQHF. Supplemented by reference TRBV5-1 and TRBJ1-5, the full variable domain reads KAGVTQTPRYLIKTRGQQVTLSCSPISGHRSVSWYQQTPGQGLQFLFEYFSETQRNKGNFPGRFSGRQFSNSRSEMNVSTLELGDSALYLCASSLEGDGQPQHFGDGTRLSIL.

The CDR3 sequence is CASSFQGVNYGYTF. CDR3 DNA sequence: TGTGCCAGCAGCTTTCAGGGCGTGAACTATGGCTACACCTTC. The gene calls are TRBV7-8 and TRBJ1-2; D may be TRBD1 (5 bases). The CDR3 sequence is 14 residues long. Between the trimmed V and J ends, which lost 3 bases and 2 bases, there was a span of 10 bases. Germline V gene sequence: CDR1 SGHVS, CDR2 FQNEAQ.

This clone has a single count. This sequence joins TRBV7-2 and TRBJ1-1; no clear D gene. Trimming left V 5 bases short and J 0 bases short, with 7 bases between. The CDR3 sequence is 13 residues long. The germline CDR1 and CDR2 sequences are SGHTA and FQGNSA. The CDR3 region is CASSLRMNTEAFF. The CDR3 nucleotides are TGTGCCAGCAGCCTAAGGATGAACACTGAAGCTTTCTTT.

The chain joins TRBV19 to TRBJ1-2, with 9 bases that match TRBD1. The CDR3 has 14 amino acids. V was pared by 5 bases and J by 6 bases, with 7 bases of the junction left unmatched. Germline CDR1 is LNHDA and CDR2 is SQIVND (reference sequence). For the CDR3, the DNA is TGTGCCAGTAGTGCGGGACAGGGAGGAGATGGCTACACCTTC. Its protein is CASSAGQGGDGYTF. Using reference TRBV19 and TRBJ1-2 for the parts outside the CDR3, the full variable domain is DGGITQSPKYLFRKEGQNVTLSCEQNLNHDAMYWYRQDPGQGLRLIYYSQIVNDFQKGDIAEGYSVSREKKESFPLTVTSAQKNPTAFYLCASSAGQGGDGYTFGSGTRLTVV.

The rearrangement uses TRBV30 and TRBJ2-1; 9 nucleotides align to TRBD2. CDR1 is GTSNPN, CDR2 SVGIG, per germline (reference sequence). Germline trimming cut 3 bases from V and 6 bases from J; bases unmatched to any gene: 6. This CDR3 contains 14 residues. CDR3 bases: TGTGCCTGGAGCTTGGGACTAGCCGGCAATGAGCAGTTCTTC. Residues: CAWSLGLAGNEQFF.

CDR3 region: CASGALGGSTEAFF. CDR3 bases: TGCGCCAGCGGGGCTCTAGGGGGCTCGACTGAAGCTTTCTTT. The chain couples TRBV5-1 to TRBJ1-1, with 7 bases that match TRBD1. Germline values: CDR1 SGHRS, CDR2 YFSETQ. There are 14 residues in the CDR3. Unmatched junction bases numbered 11, after V lost 7 bases and J lost 5 bases.

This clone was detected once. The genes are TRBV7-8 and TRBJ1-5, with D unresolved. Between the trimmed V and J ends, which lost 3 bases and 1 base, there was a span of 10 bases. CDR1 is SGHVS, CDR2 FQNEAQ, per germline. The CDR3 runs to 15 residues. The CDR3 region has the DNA TGTGCCAGCAGCTTTCGAGGGAGGAGCAATCAGCCCCAGCATTTT. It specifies CASSFRGRSNQPQHF.

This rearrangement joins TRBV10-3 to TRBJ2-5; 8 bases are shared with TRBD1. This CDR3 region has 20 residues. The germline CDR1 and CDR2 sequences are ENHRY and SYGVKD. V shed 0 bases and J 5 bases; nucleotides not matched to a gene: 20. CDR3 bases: TGTGCCATCAGTGAGTCCCCCATAAACGACCGGGACAGGCGGTGGGAGACCCAGTACTTC. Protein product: CAISESPINDRDRRWETQYF.

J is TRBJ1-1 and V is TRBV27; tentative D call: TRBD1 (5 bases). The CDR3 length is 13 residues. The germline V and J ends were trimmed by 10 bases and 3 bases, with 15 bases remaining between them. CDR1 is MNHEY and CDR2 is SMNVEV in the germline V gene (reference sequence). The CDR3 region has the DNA TGTGCCACCGTAGATCCGGGGGACACTGAAGCTTTCTTT. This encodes CATVDPGDTEAFF.

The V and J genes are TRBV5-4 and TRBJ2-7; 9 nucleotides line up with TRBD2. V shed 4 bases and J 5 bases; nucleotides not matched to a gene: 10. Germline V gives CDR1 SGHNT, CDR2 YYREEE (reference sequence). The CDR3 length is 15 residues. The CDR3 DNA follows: TGTGCCAGCAGCCCCGGGGGCGGGGGGGGCAACGAGCAGTACTTC. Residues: CASSPGGGGGNEQYF. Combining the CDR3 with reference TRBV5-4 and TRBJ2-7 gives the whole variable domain ETGVTQSPTHLIKTRGQQVTLRCSSQSGHNTVSWYQQALGQGPQFIFQYYREEENGRGNFPPRFSGLQFPNYSSELNVNALELDDSALYLCASSPGGGGGNEQYFGPGTRLTVT.

The CDR3 DNA is TGTGCCAGCAGCCCTAGAGGTAGCGGGGAGTACAATGAGCAGTTCTTC. Protein sequence: CASSPRGSGEYNEQFF. J is TRBJ2-1 and V is TRBV7-6; the match to TRBD2 covers 8 bases. Germline V gene sequence: CDR1 SGHVS, CDR2 FNYEAQ. The ends lost 5 bases at V and 4 bases at J; junction bases unmatched: 10. The length of the CDR3 is 16 residues. Complete variable domain (other parts from reference TRBV7-6 and TRBJ2-1): GAGVSQSPRYKVTKRGQDVALRCDPISGHVSLYWYRQALGQGPEFLTYFNYEAQQDKSGLPNDRFSAERPEGSISTLTIQRTEQRDSAMYRCASSPRGSGEYNEQFFGPGTRLTVL.

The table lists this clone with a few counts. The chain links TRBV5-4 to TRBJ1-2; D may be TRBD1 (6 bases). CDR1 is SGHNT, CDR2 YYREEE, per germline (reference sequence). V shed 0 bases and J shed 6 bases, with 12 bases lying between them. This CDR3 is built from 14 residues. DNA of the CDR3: TGTGCCAGCAGCTTGGTCGGGGGCTGGAATGGCTACACCTTC. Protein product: CASSLVGGWNGYTF.

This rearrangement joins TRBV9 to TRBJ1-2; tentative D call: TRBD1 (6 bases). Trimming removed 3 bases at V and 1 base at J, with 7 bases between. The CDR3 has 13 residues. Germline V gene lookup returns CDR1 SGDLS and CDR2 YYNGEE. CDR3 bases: TGTGCCAGCAGCGCACAGGGTAACTATGGCTACACCTTC. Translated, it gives CASSAQGNYGYTF. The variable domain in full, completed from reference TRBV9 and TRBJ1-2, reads DSGVTQTPKHLITATGQRVTLRCSPRSGDLSVYWYQQSLDQGLQFLIQYYNGEERAKGNILERFSAQQFPDLHSELNLSSLELGDSALYFCASSAQGNYGYTFGSGTRLTVV.

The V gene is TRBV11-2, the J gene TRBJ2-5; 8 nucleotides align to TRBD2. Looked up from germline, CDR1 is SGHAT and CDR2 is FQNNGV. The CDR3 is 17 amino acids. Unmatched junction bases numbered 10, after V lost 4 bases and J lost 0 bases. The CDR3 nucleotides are TGTGCCAGCAGCTCATCTCCCCCGCGGGGGGACCAAGAGACCCAGTACTTC. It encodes CASSSSPPRGDQETQYF.

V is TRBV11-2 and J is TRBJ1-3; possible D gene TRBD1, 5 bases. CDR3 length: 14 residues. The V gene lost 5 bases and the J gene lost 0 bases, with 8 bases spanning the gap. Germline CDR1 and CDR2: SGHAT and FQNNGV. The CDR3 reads CASSRDYSGNTIYF. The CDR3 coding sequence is TGTGCCAGCAGCCGGGACTACTCTGGAAACACCATATATTTT.

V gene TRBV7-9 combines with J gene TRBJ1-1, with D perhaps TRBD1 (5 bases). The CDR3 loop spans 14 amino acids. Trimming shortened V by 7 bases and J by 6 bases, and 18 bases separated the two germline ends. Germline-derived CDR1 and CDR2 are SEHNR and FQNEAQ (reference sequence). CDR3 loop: CASTPREGGAEAFF. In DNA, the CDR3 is TGTGCCAGCACCCCAAGGGAGGGAGGGGCTGAAGCTTTCTTT.

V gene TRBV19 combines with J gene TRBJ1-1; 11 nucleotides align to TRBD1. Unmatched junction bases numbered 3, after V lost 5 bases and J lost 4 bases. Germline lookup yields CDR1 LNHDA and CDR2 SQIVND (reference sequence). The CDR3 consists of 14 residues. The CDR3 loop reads CASSQDRGPTEAFF. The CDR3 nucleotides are TGTGCCAGTAGTCAGGACAGGGGGCCCACTGAAGCTTTCTTT.

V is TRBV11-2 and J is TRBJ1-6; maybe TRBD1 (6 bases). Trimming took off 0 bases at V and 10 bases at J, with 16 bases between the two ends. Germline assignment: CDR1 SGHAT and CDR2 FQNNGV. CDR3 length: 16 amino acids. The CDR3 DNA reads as TGTGCCAGCAGCTTAGATCAGGGGCAGGGAGGATCACCCCTCCACTTT. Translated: CASSLDQGQGGSPLHF.

The DNA for the CDR3 is TGCGCCAGCAGTTGCCCACATACGCAACAAAGTCGGGCCAACGTCCTGACTTTC. Protein sequence: CASSCPHTQQSRANVLTF. The chain uses TRBV23-1 and TRBJ2-6, with D uncertain. TRBV23-1 is labeled an ORF, and its function is uncertain. CDR3 length: 18 residues. V dropped 5 bases and J dropped 5 bases, with 22 bases sitting between them.

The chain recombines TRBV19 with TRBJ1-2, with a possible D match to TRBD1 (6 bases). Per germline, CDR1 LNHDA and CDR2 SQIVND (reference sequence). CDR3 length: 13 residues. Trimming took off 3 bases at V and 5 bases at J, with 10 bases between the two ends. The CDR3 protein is CASSMWQGYGYTF. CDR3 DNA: TGTGCCAGTAGTATGTGGCAGGGGTATGGCTACACCTTC.

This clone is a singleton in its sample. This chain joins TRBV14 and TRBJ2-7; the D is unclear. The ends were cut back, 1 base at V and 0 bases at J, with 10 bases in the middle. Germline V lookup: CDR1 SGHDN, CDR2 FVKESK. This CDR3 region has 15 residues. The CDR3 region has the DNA TGTGCCAGCAGCCAAGGGAGAAACAGCTCCTACGAGCAGTACTTC. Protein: CASSQGRNSSYEQYF.